The TCR beta chain described here comes from a study of CD8 T cells in ankylosing spondylitis (dated by TCRdb to about 2017). Describing the broader study: To find TCR variants linked to disease, the study profiled T cell receptor beta repertoires in ankylosing spondylitis patients and healthy donors. The whole study cohort included some 100 healthy donors and over 20 ankylosing spondylitis patients. Peripheral blood was sampled, and synovial fluid was also collected from ankylosing spondylitis patients.

At the junction V is shortened by 6 bases and J by 2 bases; bases outside the gene matches: 4. The CDR3 runs 13 amino acids, cysteine and phenylalanine included. Only the CDR3 DNA stays, 39 bases, in frame from base 1. The germline V gene supplies CDR1 KGHSH and CDR2 LQKENI. General conclusions and limits of the study: The disease-linked clones showed a CD8+ phenotype and occurred at relatively low frequencies in peripheral blood. The disease-linked clones were reported to be significantly enriched in matched synovial fluid samples from ankylosing spondylitis patients. A TCR beta motif of eight highly homologous amino acid variants appeared characteristic of blood from ankylosing spondylitis patients. Some TCR beta motif variants had previously been reported in synovial fluid and blood of reactive arthritis patients, which suggested common disease-initiation mechanisms.

Ten or more counts support this clonotype. Its recognized antigen is unknown. There are no base qualities to consult, and no much larger clone falls within one base. Sequencing took place on an Illumina HiSeq 2500. Quantitative 5'-RACE with molecular barcodes was the method used to prepare the TCR beta libraries. On the authors' methods: Disease-linked TCR variants were identified with a new computational method built on a probabilistic model of VDJ rearrangement. TCRdb passed the public sequencing reads through fastp at Q25 and MiXCR, retaining productive beta sequences. Identical CDR3 proteins give one entry, which carries the most common genes and DNA. TCRdb, not the authors, supplied the V and J calls. The sample yields some 63,000 distinct CDR3 sequences; 6% to 8% were counted once. Of the sample, just under 5% falls within the top ten clones. Synovial fluid samples were paired with blood samples taken from the same ankylosing spondylitis patients.

Sequencing was done on a sample of synovial fluid, either unsorted or a sorted T cell fraction (not recorded which). The receptor was derived from a male donor with ankylosing spondylitis. The V gene is TRBV18 and the J gene is TRBJ2-7; 7 bases in the middle match TRBD2. The nucleotide sequence is TGTGCCAGCTCCTCTAGCGGTGCCTACGAGCAGTACTTC. It translates to CASSSSGAYEQYF.